These 18 T cell receptor beta chains came from one sample sequenced in a study of cytomegalovirus exposure and HLA in healthy donors. PCR amplification relied on 60 Vbeta primers (plus 13 Jbeta primers). Profiling relied on immunoSEQ multiplex PCR, and the TCRdb table lists in-frame clones only, not all of them. There are tens of thousands of clones in the sample; about 70% occur only once, and approximately 11% lies in the top ten. The sequenced material came from PBMCs. These TCRs come from a woman aged 25 to 45 in good health and CMV-seronegative.

This chain connects TRBV30 to TRBJ2-1; possible D gene TRBD1, 6 bases. The CDR3 is 14 amino acids. The V gene's germline CDR1 is GTSNPN and CDR2 SVGIG (reference sequence). With 2 bases removed from V and 6 bases from J, the gap between germline ends came to 14 bases. The chain's CDR3 is CAWSRDNRGNEQFF. CDR3 in DNA: TGTGCCTGGAGTAGGGACAATCGGGGCAATGAGCAGTTCTTC.

The chain employs TRBV4-2 and TRBJ2-2, with TRBD2 matching 11 bases. Germline V gene sequence: CDR1 LGHNA, CDR2 YNFKEQ. V trimming: 3 bases; J trimming: 1 base; junction bases outside the gene matches: 7. The CDR3 is 18 residues long. The DNA for the CDR3 is TGTGCCAGCAGCCAGACGCTAGCGGGGGGTCGGAACACCGGGGAGCTGTTTTTT. Translated: CASSQTLAGGRNTGELFF.

This clone was counted a few times. The CDR3 coding sequence is TGTGCCAGCAGCTTAGGGTTTTCGGGACAGGAACCGACTAACAATGAGCAGTTCTTC. Translation: CASSLGFSGQEPTNNEQFF. This chain joins TRBV11-3 and TRBJ2-1, with 8 bases aligning to TRBD1. Germline assignment: CDR1 SGHNT and CDR2 YENEEA. J lost 5 bases, V lost 1 base, and 16 bases had no gene match. This CDR3 is 19 amino acids long.

This clone has just a few counts. The chain couples TRBV6-5 to TRBJ1-1; 7 bases match TRBD1. Trimming cost V 2 bases and J 11 bases; bases outside gene matches: 5. The CDR3 loop spans 12 amino acids. The V gene's germline CDR1 is MNHEY and CDR2 SVGAGI. The CDR3 protein is CASSYPGQPAFF. DNA for the CDR3: TGTGCCAGCAGTTACCCGGGACAGCCCGCTTTCTTT.

CDR3 loop: CASSVAVSGASDSPLHF. The CDR3 DNA sequence: TGTGCCAGCAGCGTAGCAGTGTCAGGGGCCTCGGATTCACCCCTCCACTTT. V is TRBV9 and J is TRBJ1-6, with D maybe TRBD1 (6 bases). CDR1 is SGDLS, CDR2 YYNGEE, per germline. The CDR3 contains 17 residues. Between the trimmed V and J ends, which lost 0 bases and 8 bases, there was a span of 18 bases.

This sequence joins TRBV7-9 and TRBJ1-1; D is unresolved. The germline V and J ends were trimmed by 2 bases and 0 bases, with 7 bases remaining between them. Germline V gene lookup returns CDR1 SEHNR and CDR2 FQNEAQ (reference sequence). The CDR3 sequence is 14 residues long. The CDR3 DNA reads TGTGCCAGCAGCTTATCGGTTTTGAACACTGAAGCTTTCTTT. Encoded protein: CASSLSVLNTEAFF.

The rearrangement links TRBV10-3 to TRBJ2-3, with 7 bases lining up with TRBD2. This CDR3 comprises 15 residues. V lost 8 bases to trimming and J lost 1 base; unmatched junction nucleotides: 9. CDR1 is ENHRY and CDR2 is SYGVKD in the germline V gene. The CDR3 DNA sequence: TGTGCCATCTTAGGTTTGAGCGGGGGCACAGATACGCAGTATTTT. Protein product: CAILGLSGGTDTQYF.

The chain employs TRBV6-6 and TRBJ1-5, with a tentative D call TRBD1 (6 bases). Germline CDR1 reads MNHNY; CDR2 reads SVGAGI (reference sequence). The V and J ends lost 5 bases and 2 bases respectively, with 16 bases between them. The CDR3 spans 16 residues. CDR3 DNA sequence: TGTGCCAGCAGTACCTTAAGGGACACCCGCAATCAGCCCCAGCATTTT. Encoded protein: CASSTLRDTRNQPQHF.

A few counts support this clone. The chain links TRBV4-1 to TRBJ2-5, with 9 bases that match TRBD2. The CDR3 contains 17 residues. Germline CDR1 reads MGHRA; CDR2 reads YSYEKL. Trimming removed 1 base from V and 3 bases from J; junction bases left unmatched: 9. In DNA, the CDR3 is TGCGCCAGCAGCCAAGTACTAAGCGGGGGGCGAAAAGAGACCCAGTACTTC. As protein: CASSQVLSGGRKETQYF.

J is TRBJ2-2 and V is TRBV11-3, with TRBD2 matching over 7 bases. V gave up 5 bases and J gave up 6 bases; unmatched junction bases: 9. The CDR3 consists of 15 residues. Germline V gene lookup returns CDR1 SGHNT and CDR2 YENEEA. The DNA for the CDR3 is TGTGCCAGCAGCCTCTCGGGGGGATGGGCCGGGGAGCTGTTTTTT. Translating it yields CASSLSGGWAGELFF.

The chain uses TRBV5-4 and TRBJ1-2, with a tentative D call TRBD1 (5 bases). The CDR3 sequence is 13 residues long. Trimming took 2 bases from V and 4 from J, leaving 9 bases between them. Per the germline V gene, CDR1 is SGHNT and CDR2 is YYREEE (reference sequence). This CDR3 reads CASSFGRGYGYTF. Written as DNA, the CDR3 is TGTGCCAGCAGCTTTGGGAGGGGCTATGGCTACACCTTC.

The chain combines TRBV5-5 with TRBJ1-1; no definite D call. The CDR3 loop spans 13 amino acids. With 1 base removed from V and 3 bases from J, the gap between germline ends came to 7 bases. From germline, CDR1 is SGHKS and CDR2 YYEKEE (reference sequence). The chain's CDR3 is CASSLFSHTEAFF. For the CDR3, the DNA is TGTGCCAGCAGCTTGTTCAGTCACACTGAAGCTTTCTTT. Together with reference TRBV5-5 and TRBJ1-1, the CDR3 gives the full variable domain: DAGVTQSPTHLIKTRGQQVTLRCSPISGHKSVSWYQQVLGQGPQFIFQYYEKEERGRGNFPDRFSARQFPNYSSELNVNALLLGDSALYLCASSLFSHTEAFFGQGTRLTVV.

This chain connects TRBV9 to TRBJ1-5; D remains ambiguous. Between the trimmed V and J ends, which lost 0 bases and 8 bases, there was a span of 9 bases. CDR1 and CDR2 from the germline V gene are SGDLS and YYNGEE. The CDR3 has 13 residues. The CDR3 sequence is CASSVATREPQHF. Written as DNA, the CDR3 is TGTGCCAGCAGCGTAGCTACCCGGGAGCCCCAGCATTTT.

V usage is TRBV7-2 and J usage is TRBJ1-2; the D gene is possibly TRBD1 (5 bases). This CDR3 is built from 16 residues. V gave up 1 base and J gave up 2 bases, with 14 bases separating them. Germline V CDR1 and CDR2: SGHTA, FQGNSA. The CDR3 here is CASSLVGRQSNYGYTF. DNA for the CDR3: TGTGCCAGCAGCTTAGTCGGGCGACAGTCAAACTATGGCTACACCTTC.

This chain joins TRBV28 and TRBJ1-5; maybe TRBD1 (6 bases). The CDR3 is made up of 14 amino acids. Germline CDR1 and CDR2: MDHEN and SYDVKM. V was cut by 6 bases and J by 2 bases, with 11 bases left in between. The CDR3: CASRDYRGNQPQHF. For the CDR3, the DNA is TGTGCCAGCAGGGATTACAGGGGCAATCAGCCCCAGCATTTT.

The CDR3 DNA reads as TGCGCCAGCAGCCTGGGACAGGGAATCGAGCAGTTCTTC. Protein sequence: CASSLGQGIEQFF. The V call is TRBV5-1, the J call TRBJ2-1; 9 nucleotides line up with TRBD1. J was trimmed by 10 bases and V by 4 bases; bases with no gene match: 6. Germline V gives CDR1 SGHRS, CDR2 YFSETQ. This CDR3 spans 13 amino acids.

The sample holds one count of this clone. The V gene is TRBV10-3, the J gene TRBJ1-3; the match to TRBD1 covers 7 bases. The CDR3 is 14 residues long. Germline V CDR1 and CDR2: ENHRY, SYGVKD. V shed 10 bases, J shed 1 base, and the junction held 7 bases outside the gene matches. The CDR3 bases are TGTGCCACCCAGGAGGGGGCTTCTGGAAACACCATATATTTT. Its protein product is CATQEGASGNTIYF.

The chain's CDR3 is CASSLIRSGSGNTIYF. The CDR3 DNA sequence: TGTGCCAGCAGCCTTATAAGAAGCGGCTCTGGAAACACCATATATTTT. The rearrangement joins TRBV13 to TRBJ1-3; no clear D gene. CDR3 length equals 16 residues. The germline CDR1 and CDR2 sequences are PRHDT and FYEKMQ (reference sequence). The V gene lost 5 bases and the J gene lost 0 bases, with 14 bases spanning the gap.